This is a list of T cell receptor beta chains from one sample in a study of spatial heterogeneity in lung cancer. Using its own MiXCR run on the 5' RACE reads, TCRdb lists one record per CDR3 protein. The profile shows 25,000 to 35,000 distinct CDR3 sequences, more than 8% of them singletons. This sample comprised PBMCs, obtained at surgery. The receptors stem from a female donor with early-stage non-small cell lung cancer. Both conserved end residues are trimmed from each CDR3. D genes are given only for firm matches.

d_gene	j_gene	v_gene	CDR3aa
.	TRBJ2-3	TRBV7-2	ASSLLKGRTDTQY
.	TRBJ1-6	TRBV7-8	ASSPSPTAGSPLH
.	TRBJ2-2	TRBV4-2	ASSRGSSTGELF
.	TRBJ2-3	TRBV14	ASSHGSDTQY
TRBD2	TRBJ2-6	TRBV6-6	ASSYRIAGGSGANVLT
TRBD1	TRBJ1-6	TRBV20-1	SARAGQGVSPLH
TRBD1	TRBJ2-2	TRBV5-1	ASSEQGADTGELF
.	TRBJ2-1	TRBV7-2	ASSLTTGSYNEQF
.	TRBJ1-2	TRBV19	ASSEINDPVGYT
TRBD1	TRBJ2-2	TRBV28	ASKIQGAQDTGELF
.	TRBJ2-1	TRBV6-5	ASSLLGSSYNEQF
.	TRBJ2-1	TRBV5-6	ASSFWTEAYNEQF
TRBD2	TRBJ2-1	TRBV28	ASSSAGTSGSGVFNEQF
TRBD1	TRBJ1-5	TRBV6-1	ASSDRVRQPQH
.	TRBJ1-1	TRBV5-1	ASSPRTGMNTEAF
.	TRBJ1-4	TRBV7-9	ASSLERELF
.	TRBJ2-2	TRBV11-2	ASRTANTGELF
.	TRBJ1-4	TRBV6-5	ASSSKPLGGNRGELF
.	TRBJ1-2	TRBV29-1	SAGVDYGYT
TRBD1	TRBJ1-2	TRBV7-9	ASSDRTGGGYT
.	TRBJ2-3	TRBV6-5	ASSLSPSVTDTQY
TRBD2	TRBJ2-7	TRBV11-2	ASSLEYGPGLASYEQY
.	TRBJ2-2	TRBV7-9	ASSLYTVGTGELF
.	TRBJ2-2	TRBV5-1	ASSPLPLPGELF
.	TRBJ1-1	TRBV20-1	SARDRARNTEAF
TRBD1	TRBJ2-7	TRBV2	ASSEAGTAYEQY
TRBD1	TRBJ2-5	TRBV28	ASHPSQGATDLETQY
TRBD2	TRBJ2-7	TRBV6-1	ATLLAGVGEQY
TRBD2	TRBJ2-1	TRBV20-1	SARLAGTYNEQF
.	TRBJ2-7	TRBV5-1	ASTGNSYEQY
TRBD1	TRBJ2-3	TRBV30	AWSERQGVVHTDTQY
.	TRBJ2-7	TRBV29-1	SVRKSIYGTYEQY
.	TRBJ2-3	TRBV23-1	ASSQSFGDKGTDTQY
TRBD2	TRBJ2-2	TRBV9	ASSVDGGRAGELF
.	TRBJ1-1	TRBV28	ASSRYGGNVAEAF
TRBD1	TRBJ2-7	TRBV28	ASRRTGADYEQY